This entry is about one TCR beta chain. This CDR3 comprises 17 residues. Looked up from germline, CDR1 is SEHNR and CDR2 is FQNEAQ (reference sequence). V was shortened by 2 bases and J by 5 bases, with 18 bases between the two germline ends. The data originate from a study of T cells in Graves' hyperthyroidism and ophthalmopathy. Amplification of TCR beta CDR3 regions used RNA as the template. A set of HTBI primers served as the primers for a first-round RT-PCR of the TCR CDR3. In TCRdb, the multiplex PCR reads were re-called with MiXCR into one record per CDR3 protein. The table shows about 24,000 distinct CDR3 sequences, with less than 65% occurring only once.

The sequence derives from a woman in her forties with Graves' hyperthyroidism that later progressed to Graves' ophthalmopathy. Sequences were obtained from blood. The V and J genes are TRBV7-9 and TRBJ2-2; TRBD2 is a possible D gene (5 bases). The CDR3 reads CASSLFPSQDETGELFF. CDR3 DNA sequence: TGTGCCAGCAGCTTATTTCCTAGCCAAGACGAGACCGGGGAGCTGTTTTTT.